The rows below give T cell receptor beta chains drawn from one sample of a study of CD8+CD57+ T cells in acquired aplastic anemia. Each CDR3 protein gets one entry after TCRdb re-called the reads with MiXCR. The repertoire holds roughly 130,000 distinct CDR3 sequences, with 48% as singletons. The specimen sequenced was sorted CD4+, CD8+, or CD8+CD57+ T cells (not recorded which) from PBMCs. The receptors shown here come from a human donor in good health, serving as a control. Each CDR3 is given with its conserved first and last residue. Fields, in order: D gene, clone size, J gene, V gene, CDR3 protein, CDR3 DNA. D genes are given only for firm matches. The size entry is marked missing in some rows and otherwise reads once, few, many or a size class.

D: .; size: .; J: TRBJ2-5; V: TRBV5-1; CDR3: CASSLGGGDQETQYF; DNA: TGCGCCAGCAGCTTGGGCGGAGGGGACCAAGAGACCCAGTACTTC
D: .; size: .; J: TRBJ1-1; V: TRBV20-1; CDR3: CSASLRDTEAFF; DNA: TGCAGTGCTAGTCTCAGGGACACTGAAGCTTTCTTT
D: .; size: many; J: TRBJ2-4; V: TRBV29-1; CDR3: CSVNTGNIQYF; DNA: TGCAGCGTTAACACCGGGAACATTCAGTACTTC
D: TRBD1; size: .; J: TRBJ2-5; V: TRBV12-3/TRBV12-4; CDR3: CASSSTGGQTQYF; DNA: TGTGCCAGCAGCTCAACAGGGGGGCAGACCCAGTACTTC
D: .; size: few; J: TRBJ2-7; V: TRBV20-1; CDR3: CSATTEGVSYEQYF; DNA: TGCAGTGCTACCACAGAGGGGGTCTCCTACGAGCAGTACTTC
D: TRBD2; size: many; J: TRBJ2-2; V: TRBV7-9; CDR3: CASRLAGNTGELFF; DNA: TGTGCCAGTCGACTAGCGGGTAACACCGGGGAGCTGTTTTTT
D: .; size: .; J: TRBJ1-1; V: TRBV13; CDR3: CPSSLPQTNTEAFF; DNA: TGCCCCAGCAGCTTACCACAGACCAACACTGAAGCTTTCTTT
D: .; size: .; J: TRBJ1-1; V: TRBV10-1; CDR3: CASPSPPRPGHKNTEAFF; DNA: TGCGCCAGCCCAAGCCCTCCGCGGCCGGGACACAAGAACACTGAAGCTTTCTTT
D: .; size: many; J: TRBJ2-7; V: TRBV11-3; CDR3: CARGTSSYEQYF; DNA: TGTGCCAGAGGGACCAGCTCCTACGAGCAGTACTTC
D: .; size: .; J: TRBJ1-6; V: TRBV7-9; CDR3: CASSFDYNSPLHF; DNA: TGTGCCAGCAGCTTCGATTACAATTCACCCCTCCACTTT
D: TRBD1; size: .; J: TRBJ2-3; V: TRBV11-2; CDR3: CASSLEGQGVSTDTQYF; DNA: TGTGCCAGCAGCTTAGAGGGACAGGGGGTCAGCACAGATACGCAGTATTTT
D: TRBD2; size: .; J: TRBJ2-5; V: TRBV5-1; CDR3: CASSRTSSPETQYF; DNA: TGCGCCAGCAGCCGGACTAGTTCACCAGAGACCCAGTACTTC
D: .; size: many; J: TRBJ1-2; V: TRBV6-1; CDR3: CASSDRDFPANYGYTF; DNA: TGTGCCAGCAGTGACAGGGACTTCCCAGCTAACTATGGCTACACCTTC
D: .; size: .; J: TRBJ2-2; V: TRBV4-3; CDR3: CASSRDRTGPNTGELFF; DNA: TGCGCCAGCAGCCGAGATAGAACCGGACCGAACACCGGGGAGCTGTTTTTT
D: .; size: many; J: TRBJ1-1; V: TRBV12-3/TRBV12-4; CDR3: CASRPMNTEAFF; DNA: TGTGCCAGCAGACCCATGAACACTGAAGCTTTCTTT
D: .; size: many; J: TRBJ2-5; V: TRBV6-2/TRBV6-3; CDR3: CASRRGANLQETQYF; DNA: TGTGCCAGTAGACGGGGGGCGAATCTCCAAGAGACCCAGTACTTC
D: TRBD2; size: once; J: TRBJ2-1; V: TRBV11-2; CDR3: CASSLGASGGDNEQFF; DNA: TGTGCCAGCAGCTTAGGAGCTAGCGGGGGGGACAATGAGCAGTTCTTC